This T cell receptor beta chain was sequenced during a study of PD-L1 blockade in urothelial cancer. Documented time point: pretreatment peripheral blood. The V segment lost 6 bases and the J segment 2 bases; nucleotides outside the gene matches: 10. The germline V gene encodes CDR1 SGHRS and CDR2 YFSETQ. The CDR3 consists of 17 residues. Some clones are missing from TCRdb's copy, which holds only in-frame ones; the method was immunoSEQ multiplex PCR. The data show tens of thousands of clones, with 85% seen just once and 5.5% to 7.5% held by the top ten. V is TRBV5-1 and J is TRBJ2-2, with 10 bases identical to TRBD2. The input for sequencing was PBMCs, taken around atezolizumab (anti-PD-L1) treatment. This clonotype originated in a man aged 35 to 55 with urothelial cancer. The CDR3 loop is CASTQRVAGGNTGELFF. CDR3 nucleotide sequence: TGCGCCAGCACCCAGCGCGTAGCGGGAGGTAACACCGGGGAGCTGTTTTTT.